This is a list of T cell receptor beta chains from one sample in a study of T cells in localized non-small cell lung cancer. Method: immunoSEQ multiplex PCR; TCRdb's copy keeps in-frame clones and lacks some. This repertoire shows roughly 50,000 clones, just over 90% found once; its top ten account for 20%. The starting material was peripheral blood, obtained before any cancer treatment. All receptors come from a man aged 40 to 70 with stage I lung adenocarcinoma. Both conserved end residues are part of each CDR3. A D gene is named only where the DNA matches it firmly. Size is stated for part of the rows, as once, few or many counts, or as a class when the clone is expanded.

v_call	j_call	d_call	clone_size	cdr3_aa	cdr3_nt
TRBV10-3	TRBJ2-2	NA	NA	CAISREGQGGTGELFF	TGTGCCATCAGTCGAGAGGGCCAGGGAGGCACCGGGGAGCTGTTTTTT
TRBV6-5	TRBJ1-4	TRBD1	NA	CASSALGQGRVGLFF	TGTGCCAGCAGTGCCCTTGGACAGGGACGGGTGGGGCTGTTTTTT
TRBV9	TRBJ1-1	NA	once	CASSVDPLWGEAFF	TGTGCCAGCAGCGTAGACCCACTTTGGGGTGAAGCTTTCTTT
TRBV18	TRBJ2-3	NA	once	CASSPQGTGGSDTQYF	TGTGCCAGCTCACCACAAGGAACGGGGGGCTCAGATACGCAGTATTTT
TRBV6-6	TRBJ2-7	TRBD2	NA	CASSLGTSYEQYF	TGTGCCAGCAGTTTGGGGACTAGTTACGAGCAGTACTTC
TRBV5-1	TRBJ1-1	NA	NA	CASSLDVGTEAFF	TGCGCCAGCAGCTTGGATGTGGGCACTGAAGCTTTCTTT
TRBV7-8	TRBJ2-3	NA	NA	CASSFYIITPGTIADTQYF	TGTGCCAGCAGCTTCTATATTATAACTCCCGGGACAATAGCGGATACGCAGTATTTT
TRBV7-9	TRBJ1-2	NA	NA	CASSPDSPYNYGYTF	TGTGCCAGCAGCCCGGACAGTCCTTATAACTATGGCTACACCTTC
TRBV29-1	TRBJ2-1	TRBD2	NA	CSVEGTPGGLNEQFF	TGCAGCGTTGAAGGAACCCCGGGAGGTCTAAATGAGCAGTTCTTC
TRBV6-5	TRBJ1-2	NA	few	CASRRTETGYTF	TGTGCCAGCAGGAGGACGGAAACGGGCTACACCTTC
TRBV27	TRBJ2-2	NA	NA	CASSSNTGELFF	TGTGCCAGCAGTTCAAACACCGGGGAGCTGTTTTTT
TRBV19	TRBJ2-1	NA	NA	CASSLARVDEQFF	TGTGCCAGTAGTCTGGCCCGGGTTGATGAGCAGTTCTTC
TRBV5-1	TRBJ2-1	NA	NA	CASSLGGGFYNEQFF	TGCGCCAGCAGCTTGGGCGGCGGCTTCTACAATGAGCAGTTCTTC